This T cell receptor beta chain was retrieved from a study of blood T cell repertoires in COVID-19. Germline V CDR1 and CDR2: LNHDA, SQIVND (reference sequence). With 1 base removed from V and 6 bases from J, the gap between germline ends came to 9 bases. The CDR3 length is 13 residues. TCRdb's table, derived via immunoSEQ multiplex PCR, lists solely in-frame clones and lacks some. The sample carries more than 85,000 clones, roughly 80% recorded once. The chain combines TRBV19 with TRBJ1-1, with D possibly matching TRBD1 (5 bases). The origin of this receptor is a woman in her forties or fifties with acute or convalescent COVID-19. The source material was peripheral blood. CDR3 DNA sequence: TGTGCCAGTAGTATAGCGAGACAGCCTGAAGCTTTCTTT. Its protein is CASSIARQPEAFF.